These 25 T cell receptor beta chains came from one sample sequenced in a study of blood T cell repertoires in COVID-19. Sequencing used immunoSEQ multiplex PCR; TCRdb keeps in-frame clones, though not all of them. The sample gives roughly 170,000 clones, 60% to 85% of which show up once; around 8% is in the top ten. Sequencing input: peripheral blood. These receptors all come from an older woman with COVID-19, enrolled during active disease.

There are a few counts of this clone. Relative to the germline gene, one junction end is altered; a read error may explain this. V is TRBV7-9 and J is TRBJ2-5, with a tentative D call TRBD2 (5 bases). The CDR3 covers 13 residues. CDR1 and CDR2 (germline): SEHNR, FQNEAQ (reference sequence). The DNA for the CDR3 is TGTGCCAGCAGCCCGCCGGGGAATCCCTCCCCGGACTTC. Translation: CASSPPGNPSPDF.

This clone came up once. The rearrangement uses TRBV6-5 and TRBJ1-2; D not resolved. The CDR3 spans 13 residues. V dropped 7 bases and J dropped 2 bases, with 11 bases sitting between them. Germline loops: CDR1 MNHEY, CDR2 SVGAGI. CDR3 bases: TGTGCCAGCACCCTCGGAGTCAACTATGGCTACACCTTC. It encodes CASTLGVNYGYTF.

This sequence joins TRBV5-6 and TRBJ1-2; D may be TRBD1 (6 bases). This CDR3 contains 13 residues. Between the trimmed V and J ends, which lost 1 base and 4 bases, there was a span of 8 bases. CDR1 and CDR2 from the germline V gene are SGHDT and YYEEEE. CDR3 bases: TGTGCCAGCAGCTTGCAGGGGTTCTATGGCTACACCTTC. Encoded protein: CASSLQGFYGYTF.

This clone showed up many times. The chain couples TRBV6-2 or TRBV6-3 to TRBJ1-5, with D possibly matching TRBD1 (5 bases). Germline-derived CDR1 and CDR2 are MNHEY and SVGEGT. V lost 2 bases and J lost 7, with 21 bases in between. The CDR3 has 17 residues. CDR3 coding DNA: TGTGCCAGCAGTTACCCGGGGGTGACCGGGAGCGGCCAGCCCCAGCATTTT. It codes for CASSYPGVTGSGQPQHF.

The rearrangement uses TRBV11-2 and TRBJ2-7; the match to TRBD2 covers 12 bases. After removal of 3 bases from V and 5 bases from J, the junction contained 5 bases not matched to a gene. Germline V gene data show CDR1 as SGHAT and CDR2 as FQNNGV. This CDR3 is built from 15 residues. The DNA for the CDR3 is TGTGCCAGCAGCTTGACCTCTAGCGGGAGGGACGAGCAGTACTTC. It codes for CASSLTSSGRDEQYF.

A few counts support this clone. The chain joins TRBV11-2 to TRBJ2-2; the match to TRBD2 covers 10 bases. The V and J ends lost 1 base and 1 base, in that order; junction bases with no gene match: 0. The germline CDR1 and CDR2 sequences are SGHAT and FQNNGV. The CDR3 sequence is 16 residues long. The CDR3 region is CASSLGTSGNTGELFF. The CDR3 DNA reads as TGTGCCAGCAGCTTAGGGACTAGCGGGAACACCGGGGAGCTGTTTTTT.

This clone has at least ten counts. The rearrangement links TRBV4-2 to TRBJ2-3, with 9 nucleotides matching TRBD2. V was clipped by 0 bases and J by 6 bases; unmatched bases: 4. This CDR3 has 15 residues. Germline-derived CDR1 and CDR2 are LGHNA and YNFKEQ. As DNA, the CDR3 is TGTGCCAGCAGCCAAGACGGGACTAGCATTGATACGCAGTATTTT. Translation: CASSQDGTSIDTQYF.

This chain links TRBV19 with TRBJ2-3, with 8 bases aligning to TRBD2. This CDR3 is built from 16 residues. CDR1 and CDR2 (germline): LNHDA, SQIVND (reference sequence). Germline trimming cut 5 bases from V and 0 bases from J; bases unmatched to any gene: 7. Here the CDR3 reads CASSHSGTSSTDTQYF. CDR3 DNA: TGTGCCAGTAGTCATAGCGGGACCTCTAGCACAGATACGCAGTATTTT.

The V call is TRBV27, the J call TRBJ1-5; tentative D call: TRBD1 (5 bases). The CDR3 has 17 residues. Per the germline V gene, CDR1 is MNHEY and CDR2 is SMNVEV (reference sequence). V was shortened by 6 bases and J by 2 bases, with 20 bases between the two germline ends. For the CDR3, the DNA is TGTGCCAGCAGAAACCTCGGACAACCCCAGGGCAATCAGCCCCAGCATTTT. As protein: CASRNLGQPQGNQPQHF.

This clone was detected only a few times. The CDR3 spells CASSPPSSGTGGLNTEAFF. The CDR3 bases are TGTGCCAGCTCACCACCGAGTTCGGGGACAGGGGGCTTGAACACTGAAGCTTTCTTT. This chain joins TRBV18 and TRBJ1-1; 12 bases are a match to TRBD1. Germline values: CDR1 KGHSH, CDR2 LQKENI. The CDR3 runs 19 residues. J gave up 0 bases and V 0 bases, and 8 bases lay outside the gene matches.

This chain connects TRBV6-6 to TRBJ2-7; tentative D call: TRBD1 (7 bases). V was trimmed by 2 bases and J by 2 bases, leaving 16 bases between them. Germline loops: CDR1 MNHNY, CDR2 SVGAGI (reference sequence). The CDR3 has 16 amino acids. CDR3 amino acids: CASSYEAGQLPYEQYV. The CDR3, as DNA: TGTGCCAGCAGTTACGAGGCGGGACAGCTTCCCTACGAGCAGTACGTC.

This clone was detected once. The rearrangement uses TRBV12-3 or TRBV12-4 and TRBJ2-7; 7 bases line up with TRBD2. With V trimmed by 6 bases and J by 3 bases, 5 bases remained unmatched. CDR3 length: 13 residues. The DNA for the CDR3 is TGTGCCAGCAGCCTTCGCGGGGGCTACGAGCAGTACTTC. Amino acids: CASSLRGGYEQYF.

This chain joins TRBV30 and TRBJ1-3; no reliable D call. Germline V gene data show CDR1 as GTSNPN and CDR2 as SVGIG (reference sequence). Trimming took 1 base from V and 0 from J, leaving 7 bases between them. The CDR3 loop spans 14 amino acids. The CDR3 region is CAWSDQYSGNTIYF. The DNA of the CDR3 is TGTGCCTGGAGTGATCAGTACTCTGGAAACACCATATATTTT.

The rearrangement joins TRBV30 to TRBJ1-5, with D unresolved. Germline lookup yields CDR1 GTSNPN and CDR2 SVGIG (reference sequence). V was trimmed by 0 bases and J by 3 bases, leaving 6 bases between them. The CDR3 totals 13 residues. In nucleotides, the CDR3 is TGTGCCTGGAGTGTTTCGTTCAATCAGCCCCAGCATTTT. Amino acids: CAWSVSFNQPQHF.

The chain joins TRBV21-1 to TRBJ2-5; the table names TRBD2, a call not compared with the DNA. TRBV21-1 is a known pseudogene. The CDR3 runs 17 residues. CDR3 loop: CASSKARESTSQETQYF. CDR3 bases: TGTGCCAGCAGCAAAGCGCGGGAAAGCACGAGCCAAGAGACCCAGTACTTC.

The gene calls are TRBV7-6 and TRBJ2-7; 7 bases agree with TRBD1. Per the germline V gene, CDR1 is SGHVS and CDR2 is FNYEAQ. Unmatched junction bases numbered 1, after V lost 2 bases and J lost 3 bases. The CDR3 runs 13 residues. The CDR3 reads CASSLSGGYEQYF. The CDR3 DNA reads TGTGCCAGCAGCTTATCAGGGGGCTACGAGCAGTACTTC.

The chain uses TRBV5-1 and TRBJ1-3; D gene uncertain. V lost 2 bases and J 0 bases, leaving 9 bases between the germline ends. The CDR3 sequence is 15 residues long. Germline CDR1 is SGHRS and CDR2 is YFSETQ. CDR3 DNA: TGCGCCAGCAGCTTATCACTAAACTCTGGAAACACCATATATTTT. Its translation is CASSLSLNSGNTIYF.

This clone was detected only once. The V gene is TRBV9, the J gene TRBJ2-3; 9 bases are shared with TRBD2. This CDR3 contains 18 residues. Germline V lookup: CDR1 SGDLS, CDR2 YYNGEE. V was clipped by 1 base and J by 1 base; unmatched bases: 10. For the CDR3, the DNA is TGTGCCAGCAGCGTAAGTAGCGGGGGATTAACCCGCACAGATACGCAGTATTTT. It encodes CASSVSSGGLTRTDTQYF.

The chain uses TRBV2 and TRBJ2-5; 7 bases fit TRBD1. CDR1 is SNHLY and CDR2 is FYNNEI in the germline V gene. CDR3 length: 15 residues. The ends lost 8 bases at V and 7 bases at J; junction bases unmatched: 16. The CDR3 region is CASHKGGSSRGTQYF. DNA for the CDR3: TGTGCCAGCCATAAAGGGGGCTCCTCCCGAGGGACCCAGTACTTC.

As to this clone: The same CDR3 arises from other DNA sequences in this sample as well. The chain uses TRBV3-1 (or the pseudogene TRBV3-2) and TRBJ2-5; D is possibly TRBD1 (5 bases). The ends were cut back, 0 bases at V and 4 bases at J, with 9 bases in the middle. The CDR3 is made up of 14 amino acids. Germline V gives CDR1 LGHDT, CDR2 YNNKEL (reference sequence). CDR3 nucleotides: TGTGCCAGCAGCCAAGACAGGGAACGAGAGACCCAGTACTTC. Residues: CASSQDRERETQYF.

V gene TRBV5-5 combines with J gene TRBJ2-5; 9 positions match TRBD2. Germline V gene data show CDR1 as SGHKS and CDR2 as YYEKEE (reference sequence). There are 14 residues in the CDR3. V lost 4 bases, J lost 1 base, and 2 bases stayed unmatched. Here the CDR3 DNA reads TGTGCCAGCAGCCGTAGCGGGAGCCAAGAGACCCAGTACTTC. Its protein is CASSRSGSQETQYF.

The DNA of the CDR3 is TGTGCCAGCAGCTACGACCCGGGACAGGGAAGTATTGGAAACACCATATATTTT. It is translated as CASSYDPGQGSIGNTIYF. The rearrangement joins TRBV5-5 to TRBJ1-3; 9 nucleotides match TRBD1. The CDR3 is 18 residues long. Germline V lookup: CDR1 SGHKS, CDR2 YYEKEE (reference sequence). After removal of 3 bases from V and 3 bases from J, the junction contained 13 bases not matched to a gene.

The chain has TRBV4-3 and TRBJ2-1, with D possibly being TRBD1 (6 bases). This CDR3 has 15 amino acids. CDR1 and CDR2 from the germline V gene are LGHNA and YSLEER. Trimming removed 2 bases from V and 6 bases from J, with 14 bases in between. The CDR3 spells CASSQSQGLSNEQFF. For the CDR3, the DNA is TGCGCCAGCAGCCAAAGTCAGGGGTTGAGCAATGAGCAGTTCTTC.

This clone appeared once. The rearrangement joins TRBV7-9 to TRBJ1-2; 7 positions match TRBD1. The length of the CDR3 is 13 residues. CDR1 SEHNR and CDR2 FQNEAQ come from the germline V gene (reference sequence). Trimming cost V 7 bases and J 3 bases; bases outside gene matches: 5. The CDR3 loop reads CASKLTGDYGYTF. The CDR3 DNA is TGTGCCAGCAAGTTAACAGGGGACTATGGCTACACCTTC.

This clone was observed a handful of times. The CDR3 DNA reads as TGTGCCAGCAGCGTAGCTACGGGACAGGGGGCGGGAGATACGCAGTATTTT. Protein product: CASSVATGQGAGDTQYF. The chain combines TRBV9 with TRBJ2-3; 12 nucleotides agree with TRBD1. The trim removed 0 bases at V and 5 bases at J, leaving 7 bases unmatched. The germline V gene encodes CDR1 SGDLS and CDR2 YYNGEE. The CDR3 covers 17 residues.